In this sample, the clone carrying this TCR beta chain is medium-sized. What it recognizes is unknown. One end of the junction does not line up with germline, which may come from a read error. Axillary draining lymph nodes of breast cancer patients supplied the node samples. The data were taken from a study of breast tumors, draining lymph nodes, adjacent tissues. The germline V gene has CDR1 SSHAT and CDR2 FNYEAQ (reference sequence). This CDR3 comprises 14 residues. Study outcomes and limitations: Tumor and nontumor repertoires were significantly more similar in luminal-like than in basal-like breast cancer. Tumors had less TCR diversity than lymph nodes, more than nontumor tissue. Most tumor T cells seemingly derive from lymph node, then expand in tumor. Data only fit, rather than demonstrated, lymph node origin of most tumor T cells.

TCRdb used MiXCR to reprocess the multiplex PCR reads, holding one entry per CDR3 protein. The sample has under 300,000 distinct CDR3 sequences, less than 35% seen once; the top ten hold under 4.5%. This sequence joins TRBV7-7 and TRBJ2-2, with D possibly being TRBD2 (5 bases). The sample comprised axillary lymph node tissue. This sequence was found in a female donor with breast cancer. Some clones in this sample may be carry-over from other donors' samples. The CDR3 DNA is TGTGCTAGCAGCTTAGGACTGCTCACCGGGGAGCTGTTTTTT. Residues: CASSLGLLTGELFF.